These 28 T cell receptor beta chains came from one sample sequenced in a study of T cells in women clearing cervical HPV infection. Assay used: immunoSEQ multiplex PCR; TCRdb lists only in-frame clones, some missing. In total, the table holds about 22,000 clones. The sample taken for sequencing was blood buffy coat. The receptors derive from a woman aged 18 to 75 with a cervical HPV16 infection that either progressed to CIN3+ or cleared (not recorded which).

A word on this clone: The read gets to within 3 residues of the CDR3 end, and the germline J gene fills in the rest. The V and J genes are TRBV20-1 and TRBJ1-4; 11 nucleotides match TRBD1. Germline loops: CDR1 DFQATT, CDR2 SNEGSKA (reference sequence). The V gene end was trimmed by 1 base and the J gene end by 7 bases; junction bases not matched to a gene: 5. There are 15 residues in the CDR3. This CDR3 is CSARAPGQGVEKLFF. The covered CDR3 bases are TGCAGTGCTAGAGCTCCGGGACAGGGGGTTGAAAAA.

Comments on this clone: The read stops 3 residues short of the end of the CDR3; the missing end is completed from the germline J gene. The chain uses TRBV30 and TRBJ1-5; 8 bases map to TRBD1. After removal of 3 bases from V and 7 bases from J, the junction contained 5 bases not matched to a gene. CDR3 size: 13 residues. Germline V gene lookup returns CDR1 GTSNPN and CDR2 SVGIG (reference sequence). The CDR3 loop is CAWSRQGYQPQHF. CDR3 bases read: TGTGCCTGGAGCCGACAGGGGTACCAGCCC.

About this clone: The read halts 3 residues ahead of the CDR3 end, with the missing end drawn from the germline J gene. The chain joins TRBV19 to TRBJ1-4; D is uncertain. Germline-derived CDR1 and CDR2 are LNHDA and SQIVND (reference sequence). V lost 4 bases and J 8 bases, leaving 20 bases between the germline ends. The CDR3 length is 16 residues. CDR3 protein: CASSTILTRRQEKLFF. The CDR3 bases that were read are TGTGCCAGTAGTACAATATTGACACGGCGTCAAGAAAAA.

Remarks on this clone: From the germline J gene comes the end of the CDR3, since the read stops 3 residues before it. J is TRBJ2-7 and V is TRBV10-2, with 7 bases that match TRBD1. The CDR3 is 13 residues long. The junction had 4 bases not matched to a gene; V was cut back by 8 bases and J by 0 bases. The V gene's germline CDR1 is WSHSY and CDR2 SAAADI. The CDR3 DNA, read in part, is TGCGCCAGCCGACAGGGATTCTCCTACGAG. It is translated as CASRQGFSYE. The full CDR3 is CASRQGFSYEQYF.

Regarding this clone: The CDR3 end lies 3 residues beyond the end of the read and is filled in from the germline J gene. This chain uses TRBV5-4 with TRBJ2-7; 8 nucleotides match TRBD1. V shed 0 bases, J shed 2 bases, and the junction held 1 base outside the gene matches. The length of the CDR3 is 14 residues. Germline CDR1 is SGHNT and CDR2 is YYREEE (reference sequence). The CDR3 loop is CASSLARGPYEQYF. The sequenced CDR3 bases are TGTGCCAGCAGCTTGGCCAGGGGGCCCTACGAG.

A remark on this clone: From the germline J gene comes the end of the CDR3, since the read stops 3 residues before it. J is TRBJ2-3 and V is TRBV5-1; the match to TRBD1 covers 7 bases. Unmatched junction bases numbered 7, after V lost 4 bases and J lost 2 bases. The CDR3 length is 15 residues. Germline V lookup: CDR1 SGHRS, CDR2 YFSETQ. The chain's CDR3 is CASSTVQGITDTQYF. The sequenced CDR3 bases are TGCGCCAGCAGCACTGTACAGGGGATCACAGATACG.

About this clone itself: The CDR3 goes on 3 residues after the read ends, and that part is filled in from the germline J gene. The rearrangement joins TRBV7-3 to TRBJ2-1; TRBD1 matches 7 bases. CDR1 and CDR2 from the germline V gene are SGHTA and FQGTGA. The J segment lost 8 bases and the V segment lost 4 bases, leaving 11 bases of the junction unmatched. This CDR3 region has 15 residues. CDR3 amino acids: CASSSRDRPFHEQFF. Partial CDR3 DNA: TGTGCCAGCAGCTCCCGGGACAGACCTTTCCATGAG.

Regarding this clone: Read sequence stops 3 residues before the CDR3 end, and the germline J gene provides the missing end. This chain uses TRBV12-3 or TRBV12-4 with TRBJ2-7; D is ambiguous. V was pared by 3 bases and J by 4 bases, with 10 bases between. CDR3 length: 13 residues. CDR3 protein: CASSFGRLYEQYF. CDR3 DNA (partial): TGTGCCAGCAGTTTTGGCAGGTTGTACGAG.

Regarding this clone: The read halts 3 residues ahead of the CDR3 end, with the missing end drawn from the germline J gene. Other DNA sequences in this specimen translate into the identical CDR3. The chain uses TRBV7-9 and TRBJ1-3; D might be TRBD1 (6 bases). Germline V lookup: CDR1 SEHNR, CDR2 FQNEAQ (reference sequence). This CDR3 spans 15 amino acids. The V end lost 7 bases, the J end lost 1 base, and 14 bases lay between the germline ends. The part of the CDR3 DNA that was read is TGTGCCAGCACGCCAACAGGGCTTTCTGGAAACACC. This encodes CASTPTGLSGNT. The complete CDR3 sequence is CASTPTGLSGNTIYF.

On this clone: The read halts 3 residues ahead of the CDR3 end, with the missing end drawn from the germline J gene. The gene calls are TRBV30 and TRBJ2-7; a possible D gene is TRBD1 (6 bases). Germline V gene data show CDR1 as GTSNPN and CDR2 as SVGIG (reference sequence). The CDR3 sequence is 12 residues long. V was pared by 2 bases and J by 3 bases, with 8 bases between. The sequenced CDR3 bases are TGTGCCTGGAGTCCACAGGGCTACGAG. Translated: CAWSPQGYE. From start to end, the CDR3 is CAWSPQGYEQYF.

In the case of this clone: Read coverage stops 3 residues before the CDR3 terminus; the germline J gene supplies the remainder. The rearrangement uses TRBV19 and TRBJ1-2, with TRBD1 matching 8 bases. CDR1 and CDR2 (germline): LNHDA, SQIVND (reference sequence). The CDR3 has 15 residues. V lost 5 bases, J lost 4 bases, and 9 bases stayed unmatched. The sequenced CDR3 bases are TGTGCCAGTAGTGTTCAGGGACAGGATCTCTATGGC. Translated: CASSVQGQDLYG. The CDR3 reads in full as CASSVQGQDLYGYTF.

The part of the CDR3 DNA that was read is TGCAGTGCTAGAGATGATGGCCACGAG. It specifies CSARDDGHE. From start to end, the CDR3 is CSARDDGHEQYF. This chain uses TRBV20-1 with TRBJ2-7; D remains unclear. Coverage ceases 3 residues before the CDR3 finishes, and the germline J gene fills in the end. V lost 0 bases to trimming and J lost 5 bases, with 8 bases between them. The germline CDR1 and CDR2 sequences are DFQATT and SNEGSKA (reference sequence). The CDR3 covers 12 residues.

As to this clone: The CDR3 end lies 3 residues beyond the end of the read and is filled in from the germline J gene. The chain combines TRBV20-1 with TRBJ1-5; D is perhaps TRBD1 (5 bases). In germline, CDR1 is DFQATT, CDR2 SNEGSKA (reference sequence). The CDR3 consists of 13 residues. V was cut by 3 bases and J by 6 bases, with 12 bases left in between. The CDR3 bases that were read are TGCAGTGCTAGCTTTTCGGGGGGTCAGCCC. Its translation: CSASFSGGQP. The whole CDR3 reads CSASFSGGQPQHF.

Concerning this clone itself: The read ends 3 residues shy of where the CDR3 ends; the end is completed using the germline J gene. The V call is TRBV4-2, the J call TRBJ1-5, with D tentatively TRBD1 (5 bases). CDR1 and CDR2 from the germline V gene are LGHNA and YNFKEQ. The CDR3 totals 16 residues. Trimming stripped 0 bases from V and 1 base from J, with 10 bases between. CDR3 DNA (partial): TGTGCCAGCAGCCAAGACGGGGGACGGAGCAATCAGCCC. Translating gives CASSQDGGRSNQP. Given in full, the CDR3 is CASSQDGGRSNQPQHF.

In the case of this clone: The CDR3 end falls 3 residues outside the read, so it is completed with the germline J gene. This chain links TRBV18 with TRBJ1-2; a possible D gene is TRBD1 (6 bases). The CDR3 runs to 15 residues. Per the germline V gene, CDR1 is KGHSH and CDR2 is LQKENI. The covered CDR3 bases are TGTGCCAGCTCACCGTCCGGCAGGGACACAGATACC. It specifies CASSPSGRDTDT. From start to end, the CDR3 is CASSPSGRDTDTYTF.

Comment on this clone: The sequence runs out 3 residues before the end of the CDR3; the remainder is reconstructed from the germline J gene. This sample includes further DNA sequences coding for the same CDR3. The genes are TRBV2 and TRBJ1-3; D is unresolved. Looked up from germline, CDR1 is SNHLY and CDR2 is FYNNEI. CDR3 size: 13 residues. V shed 3 bases and J shed 8 bases, with 11 bases lying between them. The DNA read from the CDR3 is TGTGCCAGCAGTGAGCGGAGGATGGACACC. Translation: CASSERRMDT. The entire CDR3 is CASSERRMDTIYF. Full variable domain (rest looked up from reference TRBV2 and TRBJ1-3): EPEVTQTPSHQVTQMGQEVILRCVPISNHLYFYWYRQILGQKVEFLVSFYNNEISEKSEIFDDQFSVERPDGSNFTLKIRSTKLEDSAMYFCASSERRMDTIYFGEGSWLTVV.

Notes on this clone: Read data end 3 residues before the CDR3 end; the end is taken from the germline J gene. The genes are TRBV20-1 and TRBJ2-5, with TRBD2 matching 8 bases. Germline V gene sequence: CDR1 DFQATT, CDR2 SNEGSKA (reference sequence). The CDR3 is 16 residues long. V lost 1 base and J lost 4; bases outside the gene matches: 11. The covered CDR3 bases are TGCAGTGCTAGAGCCGGGGGGGGAGGGGATTCAGAGACC. It translates to CSARAGGGGDSET. In full, the CDR3 reads CSARAGGGGDSETQYF.

A remark on this clone: With the read ending 3 residues before the CDR3 end, the germline J gene is used to fill in that end. The chain combines TRBV18 with TRBJ2-1; 11 bases align to TRBD2. The germline V gene has CDR1 KGHSH and CDR2 LQKENI. The trim removed 0 bases at V and 2 bases at J, leaving 6 bases unmatched. This CDR3 has 18 amino acids. The CDR3 here is CASSPPSGRARTYNEQFF. The sequenced CDR3 bases are TGTGCCAGCTCACCACCTAGCGGGAGGGCCCGAACCTACAATGAG.

With regard to this clone: The read stops 3 residues short of the end of the CDR3; the missing end is completed from the germline J gene. The chain links TRBV19 to TRBJ1-2; D remains ambiguous. V lost 5 bases and J lost 4, with 14 bases in between. Germline assignment: CDR1 LNHDA and CDR2 SQIVND (reference sequence). The CDR3 extends over 14 amino acids. The CDR3 here is CASSLNTPGYGYTF. Incomplete CDR3 DNA: TGTGCCAGTAGTTTAAATACCCCAGGCTATGGC.

Details on this clone: The read ends 3 residues before the CDR3 terminus; that terminus is restored from the germline J gene. V gene TRBV11-3 combines with J gene TRBJ2-5, with D possibly TRBD1 on 5 matching bases. V dropped 8 bases and J dropped 4 bases, with 8 bases sitting between them. The CDR3 covers 11 residues. Germline assignment: CDR1 SGHNT and CDR2 YENEEA. CDR3 DNA (partial): TGTGCCAGCGGTACAGGAGAGACC. Protein product: CASGTGET. The whole CDR3 region reads CASGTGETQYF.

Comments on this clone: The read finishes 3 residues shy of the CDR3 end, and the germline J gene is used to complete it. This chain joins TRBV7-2 and TRBJ2-5; 8 bases agree with TRBD1. J lost 4 bases, V lost 3 bases, and 7 bases had no gene match. Germline values: CDR1 SGHTA, CDR2 FQGNSA. The CDR3 is 15 residues long. The CDR3 bases that were read are TGTGCCAGCAGCTTTACCGGGACAGGCAGAGAGACC. Protein: CASSFTGTGRET. From start to end, the CDR3 is CASSFTGTGRETQYF.

On this clone: Read coverage stops 3 residues before the CDR3 terminus; the germline J gene supplies the remainder. The chain couples TRBV20-1 to TRBJ1-1; tentative D call: TRBD1 (6 bases). This CDR3 contains 14 residues. The V end lost 5 bases, the J end lost 1 base, and 14 bases lay between the germline ends. Germline V gene lookup returns CDR1 DFQATT and CDR2 SNEGSKA (reference sequence). CDR3 loop: CSAPGDGSNTEAFF. The CDR3 bases that were read are TGCAGTGCTCCAGGGGATGGATCGAACACTGAA.

Worth noting for this clone: The read halts 3 residues ahead of the CDR3 end, with the missing end drawn from the germline J gene. J is TRBJ1-2 and V is TRBV27; D may be TRBD1 (5 bases). Germline V CDR1 and CDR2: MNHEY, SMNVEV (reference sequence). This CDR3 is built from 14 residues. V lost 3 bases, J lost 0 bases, and 8 bases lay in between. The CDR3 spells CASSFSRANYGYTF. The DNA read from the CDR3 is TGTGCCAGCAGTTTCAGCAGGGCTAACTATGGC.

Comment on this clone: Sequencing ends 3 residues short of the CDR3 end; the germline J gene provides the rest. The chain carries TRBV19 and TRBJ2-1; 7 positions agree with TRBD2. Looked up from germline, CDR1 is LNHDA and CDR2 is SQIVND (reference sequence). The CDR3 is made up of 14 amino acids. V gave up 5 bases and J gave up 1 base; unmatched junction bases: 2. This CDR3 is CASSPGGSYNEQFF. Partial CDR3 DNA: TGTGCCAGTAGTCCGGGGGGATCCTACAATGAG.

This CDR3 reads CASSLGTGGYQETQYF. The CDR3 bases that were read are TGCGCCAGCAGCTTGGGGACAGGGGGGTACCAAGAGACG. This chain joins TRBV5-1 and TRBJ2-3; 10 nucleotides match TRBD1. The read finishes 3 residues shy of the CDR3 end, and the germline J gene is used to complete it. The V gene's germline CDR1 is SGHRS and CDR2 YFSETQ. The CDR3 sequence is 16 residues long.

The covered CDR3 bases are TGTGCCAGTAGTATTCGAAGGGATGAG. This translates into CASSIRRDE. The whole CDR3 region reads CASSIRRDEQFF. The rearrangement joins TRBV19 to TRBJ2-1; D not resolved. The CDR3 is cut off 3 residues early in the read; its end comes from the germline J gene. Germline values: CDR1 LNHDA, CDR2 SQIVND (reference sequence). V was pared by 3 bases and J by 8 bases, with 8 bases between. This CDR3 contains 12 residues.

Note on this clone: Read data end 3 residues before the CDR3 end; the end is taken from the germline J gene. The rearrangement links TRBV7-9 to TRBJ1-2, with TRBD1 as a possible D gene (5 bases). The CDR3 totals 15 residues. Germline CDR1 and CDR2: SEHNR and FQNEAQ (reference sequence). CDR3 protein: CASSPPGRAYNDYTF. The sequenced part of the CDR3 DNA is TGTGCCAGCAGCCCCCCCGGCAGGGCGTACAATGAC. The variable domain in full, with the rest retrieved from reference TRBV7-9 and TRBJ1-2, is DTGVSQNPRHKITKRGQNVTFRCDPISEHNRLYWYRQTLGQGPEFLTYFQNEAQLEKSRLLSDRFSAERPKGSFSTLEIQRTEQGDSAMYLCASSPPGRAYNDYTFGSGTRLTVV.

With respect to this clone: Read coverage stops 3 residues before the CDR3 terminus; the germline J gene supplies the remainder. The V and J genes are TRBV10-1 and TRBJ2-1; 12 bases agree with TRBD2. CDR3 length equals 16 residues. Germline-derived CDR1 and CDR2 are WNHNN and SYGVQD (reference sequence). The trim removed 1 base at V and 8 bases at J, leaving 6 bases unmatched. The CDR3 reads CASSEWETSGSYEQFF. Incomplete CDR3 DNA: TGCGCCAGCAGTGAGTGGGAGACTAGCGGGAGTTATGAG.